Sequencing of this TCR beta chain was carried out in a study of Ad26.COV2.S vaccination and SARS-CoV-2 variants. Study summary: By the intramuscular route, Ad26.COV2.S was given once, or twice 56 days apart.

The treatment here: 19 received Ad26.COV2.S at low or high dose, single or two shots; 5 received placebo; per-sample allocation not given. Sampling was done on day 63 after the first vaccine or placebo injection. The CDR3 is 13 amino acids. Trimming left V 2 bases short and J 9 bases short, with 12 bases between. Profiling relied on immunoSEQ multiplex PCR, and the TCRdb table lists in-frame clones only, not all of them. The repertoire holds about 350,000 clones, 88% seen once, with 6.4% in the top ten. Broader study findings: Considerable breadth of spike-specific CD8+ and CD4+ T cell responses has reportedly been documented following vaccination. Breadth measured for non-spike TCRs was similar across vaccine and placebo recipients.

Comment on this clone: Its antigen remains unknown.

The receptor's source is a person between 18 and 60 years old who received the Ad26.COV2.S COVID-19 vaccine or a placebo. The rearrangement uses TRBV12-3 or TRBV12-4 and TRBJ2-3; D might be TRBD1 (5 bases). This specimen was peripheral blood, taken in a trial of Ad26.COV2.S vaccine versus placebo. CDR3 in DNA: TGTGCCAGCAGTTTACAGGGTTCCGGGACGCAGTATTTT. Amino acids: CASSLQGSGTQYF.